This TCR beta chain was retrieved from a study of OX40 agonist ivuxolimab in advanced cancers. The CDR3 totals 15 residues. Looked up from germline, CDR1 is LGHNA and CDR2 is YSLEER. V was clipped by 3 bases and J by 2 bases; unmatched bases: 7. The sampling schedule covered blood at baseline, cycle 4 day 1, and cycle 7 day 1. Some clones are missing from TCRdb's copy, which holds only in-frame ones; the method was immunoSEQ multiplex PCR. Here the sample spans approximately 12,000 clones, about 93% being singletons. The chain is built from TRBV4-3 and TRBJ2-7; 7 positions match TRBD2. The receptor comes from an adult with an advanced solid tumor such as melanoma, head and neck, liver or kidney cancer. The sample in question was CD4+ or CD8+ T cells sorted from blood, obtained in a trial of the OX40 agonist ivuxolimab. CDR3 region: CASSHTQRGAYEQYF. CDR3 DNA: TGCGCCAGCAGCCACACCCAGCGGGGCGCCTACGAGCAGTACTTC.